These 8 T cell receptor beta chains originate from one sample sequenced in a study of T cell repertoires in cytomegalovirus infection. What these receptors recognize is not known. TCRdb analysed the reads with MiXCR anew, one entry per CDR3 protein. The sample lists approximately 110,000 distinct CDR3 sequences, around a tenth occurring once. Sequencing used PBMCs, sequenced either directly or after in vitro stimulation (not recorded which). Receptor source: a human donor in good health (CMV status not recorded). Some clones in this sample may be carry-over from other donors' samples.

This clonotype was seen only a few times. The CDR3 bases are TGTGCCAGCAGTTACTCTAGTCGGAGGATCTACGAGCAGTACTTC. Translation gives CASSYSSRRIYEQYF. The genes are TRBV6-2 or TRBV6-3 and TRBJ2-7, with D perhaps matching TRBD2 (5 bases). The CDR3 contains 15 residues. Trimming removed 0 bases at V and 3 bases at J, with 12 bases between. Germline values: CDR1 MNHEY, CDR2 SVGEGT.

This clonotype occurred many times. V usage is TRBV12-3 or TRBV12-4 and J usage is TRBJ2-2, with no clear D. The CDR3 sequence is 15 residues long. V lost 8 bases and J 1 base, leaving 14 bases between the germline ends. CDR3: CASGSGLGNTGELFF. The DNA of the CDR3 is TGTGCCAGCGGATCAGGTCTGGGGAACACCGGGGAGCTGTTTTTT.

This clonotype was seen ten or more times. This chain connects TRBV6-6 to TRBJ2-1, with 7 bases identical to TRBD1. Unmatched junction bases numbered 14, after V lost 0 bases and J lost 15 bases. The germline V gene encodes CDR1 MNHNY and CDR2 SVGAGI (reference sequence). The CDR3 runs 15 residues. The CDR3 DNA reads TGTGCCAGCAGTTACTCGGGCTTGGTAGGGACAGCTCGGTTCTTC. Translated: CASSYSGLVGTARFF.

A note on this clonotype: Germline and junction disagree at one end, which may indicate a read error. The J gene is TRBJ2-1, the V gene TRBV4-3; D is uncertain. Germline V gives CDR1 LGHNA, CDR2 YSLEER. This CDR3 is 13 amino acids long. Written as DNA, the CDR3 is TGCGCCAGCAGCCAGGACCTTTCCGATGAGCAGATCTTC. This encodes CASSQDLSDEQIF.

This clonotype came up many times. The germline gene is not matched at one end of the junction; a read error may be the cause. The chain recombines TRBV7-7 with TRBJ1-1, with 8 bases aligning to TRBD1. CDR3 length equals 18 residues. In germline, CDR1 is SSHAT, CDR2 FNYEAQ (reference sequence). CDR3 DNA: TGTGCTAGCAGCTGCGATAAGATAAAGACAGGGGTGGCGACTGAAGCTTTCTTT. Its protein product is CASSCDKIKTGVATEAFF.

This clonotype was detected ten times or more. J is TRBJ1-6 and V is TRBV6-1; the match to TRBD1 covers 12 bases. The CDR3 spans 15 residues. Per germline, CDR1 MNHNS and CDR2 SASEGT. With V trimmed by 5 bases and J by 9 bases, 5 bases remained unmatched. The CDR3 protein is CASSPPGQGASPLHF. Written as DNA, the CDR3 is TGTGCCAGCAGTCCCCCGGGACAGGGGGCTTCACCCCTCCACTTT.

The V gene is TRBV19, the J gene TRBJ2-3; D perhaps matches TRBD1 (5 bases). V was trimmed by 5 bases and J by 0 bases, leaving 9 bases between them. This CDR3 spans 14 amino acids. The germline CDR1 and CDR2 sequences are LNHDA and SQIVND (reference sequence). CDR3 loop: CASSQWGSTDTQYF. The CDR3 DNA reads TGTGCCAGTAGTCAGTGGGGCAGCACAGATACGCAGTATTTT.

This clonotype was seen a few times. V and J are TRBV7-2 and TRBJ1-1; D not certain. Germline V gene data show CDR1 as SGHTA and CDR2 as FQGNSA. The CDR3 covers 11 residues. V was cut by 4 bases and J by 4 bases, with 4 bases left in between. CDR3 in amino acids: CASSSGTEAFF. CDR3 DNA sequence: TGTGCCAGCAGCTCGGGCACTGAAGCTTTCTTT. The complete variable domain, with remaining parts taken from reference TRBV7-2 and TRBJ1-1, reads GAGVSQSPSNKVTEKGKDVELRCDPISGHTALYWYRQSLGQGLEFLIYFQGNSAPDKSGLPSDRFSAERTGGSVSTLTIQRTQQEDSAVYLCASSSGTEAFFGQGTRLTVV.